This T cell receptor beta chain derives from a study of cytomegalovirus exposure and HLA in healthy donors. Study-wide points: It has been reported that TCR beta sequences accurately predicted the HLA-A and HLA-B alleles of most subjects. A later analysis found most CMV-associated TCR beta chains apparently HLA-restricted.

Concerning this clone itself: The target antigen is unknown.

It was with 60 Vbeta and 13 Jbeta primers that the PCR ran. Repertoires were generated with immunoSEQ multiplex PCR, while TCRdb's copy carries only in-frame clones and drops some. Here the sample table reports 130,000 or so clones. Sequencing was carried out using PBMCs. This TCR came from a woman in her thirties or forties in good health and CMV-seronegative.

In DNA, the CDR3 is TGTGCCAGCAGCTTAGCGGTCCCAGGGGCGAGCTACACCTTC. Encoded protein: CASSLAVPGASYTF. V gene TRBV11-1 combines with J gene TRBJ1-2, with D possibly matching TRBD1 (6 bases). The V and J ends lost 0 bases and 9 bases respectively, with 14 bases between them. CDR3 length: 14 residues. Germline values: CDR1 SGHAT, CDR2 FQDESV (reference sequence). The whole variable domain, remainder taken from reference TRBV11-1 and TRBJ1-2, is EAEVAQSPRYKITEKSQAVAFWCDPISGHATLYWYRQILGQGPELLVQFQDESVVDDSQLPKDRFSAERLKGVDSTLKIQPAELGDSAMYLCASSLAVPGASYTFGSGTRLTVV.